The rows below give T cell receptor beta chains drawn from one sample of a study of human T cells and chemical hapten exposure. TCRdb passed the RACE reads through MiXCR, listing each CDR3 protein once. The sample has roughly 100,000 distinct CDR3 sequences, roughly 8% seen once. Sequencing used whole blood. These receptors originate from a female donor in good health. Some clones in this sample may be carry-over from other donors' samples. Each CDR3 is given with its conserved first and last residue. The D gene is left open where the match is weak. Clone sizes are given selectively: once, few, many, or a class where the clone is expanded.

J gene: TRBJ1-5
D gene: .
V gene: TRBV5-1
clone size: .
CDR3 DNA: TGCGCCAGCAGCTTGCGACCCAACAGCAATCAGCCCCAGCATTTT
CDR3 protein: CASSLRPNSNQPQHF

J gene: TRBJ2-2
D gene: .
V gene: TRBV2
clone size: .
CDR3 DNA: TGTGCCAGCAGTGCCGTCCAGAACACCGGGGAGCTGTTTTTT
CDR3 protein: CASSAVQNTGELFF

J gene: TRBJ2-1
D gene: .
V gene: TRBV3-1
clone size: many
CDR3 DNA: TGTGCCAGCAGCCAAGGAGGGACCTACAATGAGCAGTTCTTC
CDR3 protein: CASSQGGTYNEQFF

J gene: TRBJ1-2
D gene: .
V gene: TRBV5-4
clone size: .
CDR3 DNA: TGTGCCAGCAGCGGAGCAGGACAGCCATATGGCTACACCTTC
CDR3 protein: CASSGAGQPYGYTF

J gene: TRBJ2-1
D gene: TRBD2
V gene: TRBV7-2
clone size: .
CDR3 DNA: TGTGCCAGCAGTCACACTATGGGACCGGGACTAGCCGCCTACAGTGAGCAGTTCTTC
CDR3 protein: CASSHTMGPGLAAYSEQFF

J gene: TRBJ2-2
D gene: .
V gene: TRBV15
clone size: .
CDR3 DNA: TGTGCCACCAAAAAGGCGAACACCGGGGAGCTGTTTTTT
CDR3 protein: CATKKANTGELFF

J gene: TRBJ1-1
D gene: TRBD1
V gene: TRBV7-9
clone size: many
CDR3 DNA: TGTGCCAGCAGCTATCCGGGACAGGGTATGAACACTGAAGCTTTCTTT
CDR3 protein: CASSYPGQGMNTEAFF

J gene: TRBJ2-1
D gene: .
V gene: TRBV4-1
clone size: .
CDR3 DNA: TGCGCCAGCAGCCCCGGGACTGTCAACTACAATGGGCAGTTCTTC
CDR3 protein: CASSPGTVNYNGQFF

J gene: TRBJ1-6
D gene: .
V gene: TRBV25-1
clone size: many
CDR3 DNA: TGTGCCAGCAGTGGTACAGGGTCCTTTAGTTCACCCCTCCACTTT
CDR3 protein: CASSGTGSFSSPLHF

J gene: TRBJ2-5
D gene: TRBD2
V gene: TRBV9
clone size: few
CDR3 DNA: TGTGCCAGCAGCGCGGGGGGATTAAACGTAGAGACCCAGTACTTC
CDR3 protein: CASSAGGLNVETQYF

J gene: TRBJ2-1
D gene: .
V gene: TRBV28
clone size: .
CDR3 DNA: TGTGCCAGCAGTTTTTTACGCTCCTACAATGAGCAGTTCTTC
CDR3 protein: CASSFLRSYNEQFF

J gene: TRBJ1-2
D gene: .
V gene: TRBV9
clone size: .
CDR3 DNA: TGTGCCAGCAGCGTAGAAAACAGGGATGGCTACACCTTC
CDR3 protein: CASSVENRDGYTF

J gene: TRBJ2-3
D gene: TRBD2
V gene: TRBV4-2
clone size: many
CDR3 DNA: TGTGCCAGCAGCCAAGTATTACTAGCGCCGGATACGCAGTATTTT
CDR3 protein: CASSQVLLAPDTQYF

J gene: TRBJ2-6
D gene: .
V gene: TRBV7-9
clone size: .
CDR3 DNA: TGTGCCAGCAGCCAACACGACAGCAACTCTGGGGCCAACGTCCTGACTTTC
CDR3 protein: CASSQHDSNSGANVLTF

J gene: TRBJ2-7
D gene: TRBD2
V gene: TRBV20-1
clone size: few
CDR3 DNA: TGCAGTGCTACCACCACAAACCTAGCGGGGACGCAGTACTTC
CDR3 protein: CSATTTNLAGTQYF

J gene: TRBJ1-3
D gene: .
V gene: TRBV7-9
clone size: few
CDR3 DNA: TGTGCCAGCACCCTCCTTAACACCATATATTTT
CDR3 protein: CASTLLNTIYF

J gene: TRBJ1-3
D gene: .
V gene: TRBV12-3/TRBV12-4
clone size: few
CDR3 DNA: TGTGCCAGCAGTTTACCAGGGGCAGGTGGAAACACCATATATTTT
CDR3 protein: CASSLPGAGGNTIYF

J gene: TRBJ2-1
D gene: .
V gene: TRBV25-1
clone size: few
CDR3 DNA: TGTGCCAGCAGTGAACACGGGAGCAGATATCAGTTCTTC
CDR3 protein: CASSEHGSRYQFF

J gene: TRBJ2-5
D gene: .
V gene: TRBV7-9
clone size: .
CDR3 DNA: TGTGCCAGCAGCCTCCCAGAAGCAGGGACGAAGACCCAGTACTTC
CDR3 protein: CASSLPEAGTKTQYF

J gene: TRBJ2-3
D gene: TRBD2
V gene: TRBV28
clone size: many
CDR3 DNA: TGTGCCAGCAGTGAAGCGGGAGGCCTCACAGATACGCAGTATTTT
CDR3 protein: CASSEAGGLTDTQYF

J gene: TRBJ2-7
D gene: TRBD2
V gene: TRBV28
clone size: many
CDR3 DNA: TGTGCCAGCAGAGGGACTAGCGGCTACGGCTACGAGCAGTACTTC
CDR3 protein: CASRGTSGYGYEQYF

J gene: TRBJ2-3
D gene: .
V gene: TRBV14
clone size: .
CDR3 DNA: TGTGCCAGCAGCCAAGCTTCTGGCACTAGCACAGATACGCAGTATTTT
CDR3 protein: CASSQASGTSTDTQYF

J gene: TRBJ2-7
D gene: TRBD1
V gene: TRBV5-5
clone size: .
CDR3 DNA: TGTGCCAGCAGCCCCCGGGACAGGGACTACGAGCAGTACTTC
CDR3 protein: CASSPRDRDYEQYF

J gene: TRBJ2-1
D gene: .
V gene: TRBV27
clone size: many
CDR3 DNA: TGTGCCAGCAGGTTAGCCCCGGCCGTAAATGAGCAGTTCTTC
CDR3 protein: CASRLAPAVNEQFF

J gene: TRBJ1-5
D gene: .
V gene: TRBV9
clone size: .
CDR3 DNA: TGTGCCAGCAGCGCCGGCGGAGGGGGCAATCAGCCCCAGCATTTT
CDR3 protein: CASSAGGGGNQPQHF

J gene: TRBJ2-1
D gene: TRBD2
V gene: TRBV6-1
clone size: many
CDR3 DNA: TGTGCCAGCAGTGGACTAGCGAGTTACAATGAGCAGTTCTTC
CDR3 protein: CASSGLASYNEQFF

J gene: TRBJ2-2
D gene: .
V gene: TRBV20-1
clone size: few
CDR3 DNA: TGCAGTGCTAGTGCCGCCCGGGGTAGCACCGGGGAGCTGTTTTTT
CDR3 protein: CSASAARGSTGELFF

J gene: TRBJ2-3
D gene: TRBD2
V gene: TRBV7-8
clone size: .
CDR3 DNA: TGTGCCAGCAGCCTACGACCGGGACTAGCGGGAGGGGCGGATACGCAGTATTTT
CDR3 protein: CASSLRPGLAGGADTQYF

J gene: TRBJ2-6
D gene: .
V gene: TRBV7-2
clone size: few
CDR3 DNA: TGTGCCAGCGGTCTGACGTGGGCTGACTCTGGGGCCAACGTCCTGACTTTC
CDR3 protein: CASGLTWADSGANVLTF

J gene: TRBJ1-5
D gene: .
V gene: TRBV6-2/TRBV6-3
clone size: few
CDR3 DNA: TGTGCCAGCAGCCTGACTGGGACCCATCAGCCCCAGCATTTT
CDR3 protein: CASSLTGTHQPQHF

J gene: TRBJ2-5
D gene: .
V gene: TRBV12-3/TRBV12-4
clone size: few
CDR3 DNA: TGTGCCAGCAGTCCTCGAAGGACAATAGAGACCCAGTACTTC
CDR3 protein: CASSPRRTIETQYF

J gene: TRBJ1-1
D gene: .
V gene: TRBV20-1
clone size: few
CDR3 DNA: TGCAGTGCTAAATACTACAGGGAGGAAGCTTTCTTT
CDR3 protein: CSAKYYREEAFF